Below, 13 T cell receptor beta chains from the same sample are listed, as sequenced in a study of technical replicates of blood from a few donors. Measured with immunoSEQ multiplex PCR; TCRdb has only the in-frame clones, and not every one. The repertoire includes about 81,000 clones, 75% to 85% of them detected once, and around 3.9% sits in the top ten. The sequenced material came from PBMCs. Receptors were obtained from a human donor in good health. Some clones in this sample may be carry-over from other donors' samples.

The chain employs TRBV4-1 and TRBJ2-1; possibly TRBD1 for D (5 bases). The V gene lost 0 bases and the J gene lost 5 bases, with 11 bases spanning the gap. CDR3 size: 15 residues. Looked up from germline, CDR1 is MGHRA and CDR2 is YSYEKL. The CDR3 DNA is TGCGCCAGCAGCCAAGAAATCCGCAGGGACAATGAGCAGTTCTTC. Protein: CASSQEIRRDNEQFF.

This chain links TRBV5-4 with TRBJ2-7; 8 positions match TRBD2. CDR1 and CDR2 from the germline V gene are SGHNT and YYREEE (reference sequence). J lost 0 bases, V lost 3 bases, and 2 bases had no gene match. The CDR3 length is 14 residues. The CDR3, as DNA: TGTGCCAGCAGCTCAGGGACTAGCTCCTACGAGCAGTACTTC. It specifies CASSSGTSSYEQYF.

The CDR3 region has the DNA TGTGCCAGCAGACCCGGTGGTAGCGGTTACAATGAGCAGTTCTTC. It codes for CASRPGGSGYNEQFF. This rearrangement joins TRBV7-2 to TRBJ2-1; a possible D gene is TRBD2 (6 bases). Germline CDR1 is SGHTA and CDR2 is FQGNSA. The CDR3 covers 15 residues. Trimming stripped 6 bases from V and 4 bases from J, with 16 bases between.

The chain employs TRBV28 and TRBJ2-7; D may be TRBD1 (6 bases). With 0 bases removed from V and 3 bases from J, the gap between germline ends came to 12 bases. CDR1 is MDHEN and CDR2 is SYDVKM in the germline V gene. The CDR3 is 15 amino acids. CDR3 bases: TGTGCCAGCAGTTTATGGGACAGATTTCTCTACGAGCAGTACTTC. Translation gives CASSLWDRFLYEQYF. Combining the CDR3 with reference TRBV28 and TRBJ2-7 gives the whole variable domain DVKVTQSSRYLVKRTGEKVFLECVQDMDHENMFWYRQDPGLGLRLIYFSYDVKMKEKGDIPEGYSVSREKKERFSLILESASTNQTSMYLCASSLWDRFLYEQYFGPGTRLTVT.

The V call is TRBV29-1, the J call TRBJ1-4; no reliable D call. From germline, CDR1 is SQVTM and CDR2 ANQGSEA. V was trimmed by 4 bases and J by 2 bases, leaving 5 bases between them. The CDR3 consists of 12 residues. The CDR3 region has the DNA TGCAGCGTTGGGCAGACTAATGAAAAACTGTTTTTT. Residues: CSVGQTNEKLFF. Full variable domain (missing parts from reference TRBV29-1 and TRBJ1-4): SAVISQKPSRDICQRGTSLTIQCQVDSQVTMMFWYRQQPGQSLTLIATANQGSEATYESGFVIDKFPISRPNLTFSTLTVSNMSPEDSSIYLCSVGQTNEKLFFGSGTQLSVL.

The chain has TRBV6-6 and TRBJ2-7, with D hard to call. This CDR3 region has 13 residues. Looked up from germline, CDR1 is MNHNY and CDR2 is SVGAGI (reference sequence). Trimming pared 4 bases from V and 4 bases from J, leaving 11 bases between. CDR3 residues: CASSFGSSYEQYF. The CDR3 DNA reads TGTGCCAGCAGTTTTGGTAGTAGTTACGAGCAGTACTTC.

Within the sample, this clone is medium-sized (0.01 to 0.1%). V usage is TRBV7-6 and J usage is TRBJ2-3; 10 nucleotides align to TRBD2. Germline V gene sequence: CDR1 SGHVS, CDR2 FNYEAQ. Trimming took 1 base from V and 3 from J; bases not matched to a gene: 4. The CDR3 length is 16 residues. The CDR3 region has the DNA TGTGCCAGCAGCTTAGGAGCGGGGGGGTGGACAGATACGCAGTATTTT. Translation: CASSLGAGGWTDTQYF.

The chain is built from TRBV7-9 and TRBJ2-2, with 8 bases aligning to TRBD2. The CDR3 has 18 residues. Germline values: CDR1 SEHNR, CDR2 FQNEAQ (reference sequence). The V segment lost 5 bases and the J segment 1 base; nucleotides outside the gene matches: 12. Written as DNA, the CDR3 is TGTGCCAGCAGCCCCCCTTTCCGACTAGCGAGGAACACCGGGGAGCTGTTTTTT. Its protein is CASSPPFRLARNTGELFF.

V and J are TRBV10-3 and TRBJ1-1; D is uncertain. V dropped 3 bases and J dropped 6 bases, with 11 bases sitting between them. CDR1 and CDR2 from the germline V gene are ENHRY and SYGVKD. The CDR3 totals 13 residues. The CDR3 loop is CAISEVNSPEAFF. CDR3 nucleotide sequence: TGTGCCATCAGTGAAGTAAATAGTCCTGAAGCTTTCTTT.

The chain carries TRBV5-1 and TRBJ2-1; TRBD2 matches 8 bases. Trimming cost V 1 base and J 7 bases; bases outside gene matches: 7. Germline lookup yields CDR1 SGHRS and CDR2 YFSETQ. The CDR3 totals 15 residues. Written as DNA, the CDR3 is TGCGCCAGCAGCTTGTTGCGGGGGGCGGAAAATGAGCAGTTCTTC. This codes for CASSLLRGAENEQFF.

The chain joins TRBV27 to TRBJ2-5, with 7 bases aligning to TRBD2. Germline V gene lookup returns CDR1 MNHEY and CDR2 SMNVEV (reference sequence). The CDR3 is 13 residues long. V lost 2 bases and J lost 5; bases outside the gene matches: 2. Here the CDR3 DNA reads TGTGCCAGCAGTTTAGCAGCGGGGGAGACCCAGTACTTC. This encodes CASSLAAGETQYF.

The J gene is TRBJ2-7, the V gene TRBV6-5, with unresolved D. The ends were cut back, 0 bases at V and 5 bases at J, with 14 bases in the middle. Per the germline V gene, CDR1 is MNHEY and CDR2 is SVGAGI. CDR3 length: 15 amino acids. This chain's CDR3 is CASSYSNRRWDEQYF. The CDR3, as DNA: TGTGCCAGCAGTTACTCGAACAGAAGATGGGACGAGCAGTACTTC.

The gene calls are TRBV15 and TRBJ1-2; unclear D gene. The CDR3 has 15 residues. Germline V gene data show CDR1 as LNHNV and CDR2 as YYDKDF (reference sequence). V was pared by 3 bases and J by 1 base, with 12 bases between. The CDR3 bases are TGTGCCACCAGCAGGTATACAGACATTAACTATGGCTACACCTTC. Its translation: CATSRYTDINYGYTF.